This TCR beta chain came from a study of T cell clonality in common variable immunodeficiency (dated by TCRdb to the mid-2010s). Points the paper makes about the study in general: Fewer deletions and N-nucleotide insertions were reportedly observed in CVID TCRbeta sequences, and highly modified clones with 13 or more V deletions were reportedly absent from CVID TCRbeta sequences. According to the authors, figuring out what caused the increased clonality in CVID would require sequencing the repertoires of T cell subpopulations. Healthy controls shared more TCRbeta clones with each other than CVID subjects shared among themselves (p < 0.0001). TCRbeta clonality was higher in CVID subjects than in healthy controls (t-test p = 0.018), and the increase was most characteristic of about a third of subjects. Despite equal DNA input, controls averaged roughly 89,000 unique sequences per sample versus about 31,547 in CVID samples. Correlations between repertoire features and clinical complications were limited by patient heterogeneity within the CVID cohort.

There are many counts of this clone. The antigen it recognizes is unknown. Read data end 3 residues before the CDR3 end; the end is taken from the germline J gene. For sequencing input, CVID and control samples contributed equivalent amounts of genomic DNA. For every sample, a 60 bp segment covering the rearranged TCRbeta CDR3 region was amplified and then sequenced. The immunoSEQ assay, a bias-corrected multiplex PCR combined with high-throughput sequencing, was used to amplify TCRbeta. In the source study's methods: Every unique nucleotide sequence counted as a clone and was annotated with V, D and J genes, copy number and frequency. Sequences were labeled productive if in frame, and non-productive if out of frame or containing stop codons. As previously described, clonality was computed from Shannon's entropy. The predicted amino acid sequences of productive clones were used to derive mean CDR3 Kyte-Doolittle hydropathy. Scaled V gene usage was hierarchically clustered using Manhattan distance and complete linkage with the R hclust function. Sharing of clones by CDR3 amino acid sequence was evaluated through resampling of 12 repertoires per group over 100 rounds. The repertoires were searched for 65 to 80 published EBV-specific and some 240 published CMV-specific TCRbeta sequences. After a couple of CVID samples that produced fewer than 10,000 sequences were dropped from the analysis, around 40 CVID repertoires remained. TCRdb retrieved this table from immuneACCESS and kept in-frame rearrangements only. Not all clones are present; in checked studies, unresolved V genes account for under half, and no reason is known for the remainder. That table furnishes V, J and clone size, whereas the DNA furnished D and trimming. The table for this sample lists 30,000 to 40,000 clones, none of them counted only once. Approximately 0.94% of the sample lies in the top ten.

The CDR3, cysteine through phenylalanine, is 13 amino acids long. The 30 bases shown cover part of the CDR3, and their frame starts at base 1. The CDR1 and CDR2 encoded by the germline V gene (reference sequence) are WNHNN and SYGVQD. Both CVID patients and healthy controls were predominantly of Caucasian heritage. Heparinized peripheral whole blood samples of roughly 4.5 to 8 ml were collected from each donor. TCRbeta CDR3 repertoires were sequenced from genomic DNA of adults with common variable immune deficiency (CVID) and healthy adult controls. There were 22 healthy adult volunteers in the control group (around twelve female and approximately ten male), ranging in age from roughly 23 to 70 years, with a mean age of around 35. Diluted blood was density-centrifuged over Hypaque 1077 or Ficoll-Paque to isolate peripheral blood mononuclear cells. Genomic DNA was obtained from unsorted mononuclear cells through either Qiagen column purification or a centrifugation-based method.

The rearrangement combines TRBV10-1 with TRBJ1-2, and possibly TRBD1, on 6 matching bases. Sequencing input: peripheral blood mononuclear cells. This clonotype was obtained from a person aged 18 to 70 in good health. CDR3 region: CASSYYRDRGYTF. The CDR3 DNA, read in part, is TGCGCCAGCAGCTATTACAGGGACCGCGGC.